These 13 T cell receptor beta chains were sequenced from one sample in a study of CD8 T cells in Susac syndrome. cDNA came from about 0.5 to 1 ug RNA primed by random hexamers. TCRdb recomputed calls from the immunoSEQ multiplex PCR reads with MiXCR, one row per CDR3 protein. Seen here are under 550,000 distinct CDR3 sequences, roughly 85% observed once, and the top ten hold under 0.15%. Input material: CD8+ T cells from PBMCs. These receptor sequences come from a human donor with multiple sclerosis.

The V call is TRBV5-5, the J call TRBJ1-2, with D possibly TRBD1 on 5 matching bases. V dropped 1 base and J dropped 7 bases, with 8 bases sitting between them. Germline CDR1 reads SGHKS; CDR2 reads YYEKEE (reference sequence). This CDR3 region has 12 residues. The CDR3 DNA reads TGTGCCAGCAGCTTGACAGGAGCTGGCTACACCTTC. This codes for CASSLTGAGYTF. The whole variable domain, remainder taken from reference TRBV5-5 and TRBJ1-2, is DAGVTQSPTHLIKTRGQQVTLRCSPISGHKSVSWYQQVLGQGPQFIFQYYEKEERGRGNFPDRFSARQFPNYSSELNVNALLLGDSALYLCASSLTGAGYTFGSGTRLTVV.

Written as DNA, the CDR3 is TGCGCCAGCAGCCAAGATTCGGTCAGCCCTAGCACAGATACGCAGTATTTT. Protein sequence: CASSQDSVSPSTDTQYF. The V gene is TRBV4-1, the J gene TRBJ2-3; D not resolved. V was trimmed by 0 bases and J by 0 bases, leaving 13 bases between them. The germline gives CDR1 MGHRA, CDR2 YSYEKL. The CDR3 covers 17 residues.

The chain is built from TRBV25-1 and TRBJ1-6; no definite D call. Germline assignment: CDR1 MGHDK and CDR2 SYGVNS. The germline V and J ends were trimmed by 1 base and 7 bases, with 8 bases remaining between them. The CDR3 covers 14 residues. CDR3 region: CASSEWAVNSPLHF. In nucleotides, the CDR3 is TGTGCCAGCAGTGAATGGGCAGTGAATTCACCCCTCCACTTT.

V usage is TRBV2 and J usage is TRBJ2-3, with D perhaps matching TRBD1 or TRBD2 (5 bases each). Germline V lookup: CDR1 SNHLY, CDR2 FYNNEI. Trimming cost V 10 bases and J 5 bases, with 10 bases left between them. CDR3 length: 11 residues. The CDR3 sequence: CATQRGDTQYF. CDR3 bases: TGTGCCACCCAGAGGGGAGATACGCAGTATTTT.

V gene TRBV30 combines with J gene TRBJ1-5; no definite D call. Trimming removed 2 bases from V and 2 bases from J, with 10 bases in between. Germline CDR1 and CDR2: GTSNPN and SVGIG (reference sequence). This CDR3 has 14 amino acids. Written as DNA, the CDR3 is TGTGCCTGGAGTTCAGGTCGTGGCAATCAGCCCCAGCATTTT. Amino acids: CAWSSGRGNQPQHF. The variable domain in full, with the rest retrieved from reference TRBV30 and TRBJ1-5, is SQTIHQWPATLVQPVGSPLSLECTVEGTSNPNLYWYRQAAGRGLQLLFYSVGIGQISSEVPQNLSASRPQDRQFILSSKKLLLSDSGFYLCAWSSGRGNQPQHFGDGTRLSIL.

Remarks on this clonotype: Mismatch with germline at one junction end may stem from a read error. The genes are TRBV27 and TRBJ2-7; D possibly corresponds to TRBD1 (5 bases). The germline V gene has CDR1 MNHEY and CDR2 SMNVEV (reference sequence). This CDR3 has 13 amino acids. The CDR3 DNA reads TGTGCCAGTAGTTTTTCCAGGGCCTACGAGCAGTACTTC. Protein: CASSFSRAYEQYF.

The rearrangement links TRBV30 to TRBJ2-1; maybe TRBD2 (5 bases). This CDR3 comprises 12 residues. V shed 1 base and J shed 8 bases, with 9 bases lying between them. Germline V gives CDR1 GTSNPN, CDR2 SVGIG (reference sequence). The CDR3 DNA follows: TGTGCCTGGAGTGGGACTCTTGATGAGCAGTTCTTC. Translating it yields CAWSGTLDEQFF. The full variable domain, completed using reference TRBV30 and TRBJ2-1, is SQTIHQWPATLVQPVGSPLSLECTVEGTSNPNLYWYRQAAGRGLQLLFYSVGIGQISSEVPQNLSASRPQDRQFILSSKKLLLSDSGFYLCAWSGTLDEQFFGPGTRLTVL.

The chain combines TRBV7-2 with TRBJ2-7; 10 nucleotides align to TRBD2. Germline V gene sequence: CDR1 SGHTA, CDR2 FQGNSA. V lost 1 base and J lost 2; bases outside the gene matches: 5. The CDR3 runs 16 residues. The CDR3 reads CASSLGLAGDPYEQYF. The CDR3 region has the DNA TGTGCCAGCAGCTTAGGGCTAGCGGGAGATCCCTACGAGCAGTACTTC.

This chain joins TRBV28 and TRBJ2-6; unclear D gene. The CDR3 contains 12 residues. The V gene's germline CDR1 is MDHEN and CDR2 SYDVKM. V dropped 7 bases and J dropped 4 bases, with 5 bases sitting between them. CDR3: CASTQGANVLTF. The CDR3 DNA reads TGTGCCAGCACTCAAGGGGCCAACGTCCTGACTTTC.

This chain connects TRBV7-3 to TRBJ1-5; D might be TRBD1 (6 bases). The CDR3 length is 16 residues. Germline CDR1 reads SGHTA; CDR2 reads FQGTGA. V lost 6 bases, J lost 5 bases, and 20 bases lay in between. This CDR3 reads CASSRPTGARDQPQHF. The CDR3 nucleotides read TGTGCCAGCAGTCGTCCCACGGGGGCGAGGGATCAGCCCCAGCATTTT.

J is TRBJ2-7 and V is TRBV5-1, with D possibly being TRBD2 (5 bases). This CDR3 has 12 residues. Germline values: CDR1 SGHRS, CDR2 YFSETQ. V dropped 4 bases and J dropped 7 bases, with 12 bases sitting between them. The CDR3 DNA sequence: TGCGCCAGCAGCAGACCACGGGGAGAGCAGTACTTC. This encodes CASSRPRGEQYF.

The chain combines TRBV28 with TRBJ2-7; 10 bases are shared with TRBD2. There are 18 residues in the CDR3. J lost 6 bases, V lost 8 bases, and 22 bases had no gene match. Per the germline V gene, CDR1 is MDHEN and CDR2 is SYDVKM. CDR3 sequence: CASPQHGLAGVGGGEQYF. The CDR3 nucleotides are TGTGCCAGCCCCCAACACGGGCTAGCGGGAGTTGGAGGCGGCGAGCAGTACTTC.

This clonotype was counted between two and nine times. The genes are TRBV11-2 and TRBJ2-7; D is ambiguous. CDR1 is SGHAT and CDR2 is FQNNGV in the germline V gene. The CDR3 consists of 13 residues. Trimming cost V 2 bases and J 5 bases, with 10 bases left between them. This CDR3 is CASSLLLGDEQYF. The CDR3 coding sequence is TGTGCCAGCAGCTTATTGCTTGGGGACGAGCAGTACTTC.